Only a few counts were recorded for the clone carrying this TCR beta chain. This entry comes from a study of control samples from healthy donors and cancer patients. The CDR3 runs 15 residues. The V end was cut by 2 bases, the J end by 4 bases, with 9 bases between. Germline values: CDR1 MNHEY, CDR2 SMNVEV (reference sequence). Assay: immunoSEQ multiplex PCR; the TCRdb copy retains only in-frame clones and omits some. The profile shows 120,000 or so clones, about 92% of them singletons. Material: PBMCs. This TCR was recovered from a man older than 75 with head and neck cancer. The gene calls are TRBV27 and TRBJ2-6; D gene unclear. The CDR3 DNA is TGTGCCAGCAGTTTAAATGCGAGGGGGGCCAACGTCCTGACTTTC. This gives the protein CASSLNARGANVLTF.